The 25 T cell receptor beta chains given below trace back to one sample, sequenced in a study of blood T cells in healthy people across ages (dated by TCRdb to about 2015). The library was prepared using 5' RACE. TCRdb shows the sequencer as Illumina HiSeq 2500. The second PCR ran for roughly 6 to 11 cycles and used a J-beta primer mix along with a sample-barcoded 5' primer. The public reads were reprocessed in TCRdb via fastp at Q25 and MiXCR, keeping in-frame beta chains. Each entry merges the rows of one CDR3 protein and shows their most common DNA and genes. Across this sample there are roughly 1,100,000 distinct CDR3 sequences, with roughly 24% seen only once. Clones ranked in the top ten supply approximately 0.71% of the sample. These data also featured in a second study, about T cells of mothers and their children.

Material: blood. These receptors were collected from a girl aged 2 to 10 in good health.

The chain has TRBV29-1 and TRBJ2-1; no clear D gene. Germline assignment: CDR1 SQVTM and CDR2 ANQGSEA. CDR3 size: 13 residues. Between the trimmed V and J ends, which lost 1 base and 1 base, there was a span of 5 bases. This CDR3 is CSVEVPSYNEQFF. The DNA of the CDR3 is TGCAGCGTTGAAGTCCCTTCCTACAATGAGCAGTTCTTC.

The rearrangement joins TRBV29-1 to TRBJ2-7; 10 nucleotides match TRBD2. This CDR3 region has 14 residues. Germline CDR1 SQVTM, CDR2 ANQGSEA. The ends lost 6 bases at V and 4 bases at J; junction bases unmatched: 9. CDR3 DNA: TGCAGCGTCTTGGTAGCGGGGGGCGGGTACGAGCAGTACTTC. Encoded protein: CSVLVAGGGYEQYF.

The sample holds a few counts of this clonotype. The chain couples TRBV28 to TRBJ1-1, with D maybe TRBD1 (6 bases). Germline V gene sequence: CDR1 MDHEN, CDR2 SYDVKM. V lost 6 bases and J lost 0, with 14 bases in between. CDR3 length equals 15 residues. This CDR3 is CASSSPGQLNTEAFF. CDR3 DNA sequence: TGTGCCAGCAGCTCCCCGGGACAACTGAACACTGAAGCTTTCTTT.

The chain recombines TRBV12-3 or TRBV12-4 with TRBJ2-5; D ambiguous. The assigned J gene may be wrong: the sequence end matches TRBJ2-7 better. The CDR3 covers 13 residues. The CDR3 protein is CASSPPLLNEQYF. Here the CDR3 DNA reads TGTGCCAGCAGTCCACCCCTATTGAACGAGCAGTACTTC.

This clonotype showed up just a few times. The rearrangement joins TRBV6-6 to TRBJ1-5; TRBD1 agrees at 9 bases. With V trimmed by 5 bases and J by 7 bases, 6 bases remained unmatched. This CDR3 spans 14 amino acids. The V gene's germline CDR1 is MNHNY and CDR2 SVGAGI (reference sequence). For the CDR3, the DNA is TGTGCCAGCAGTCGACAGGGGGAAGGGCAGCCCCAGCATTTT. Its protein product is CASSRQGEGQPQHF.

This clonotype was seen a handful of times. This chain connects TRBV7-9 to TRBJ2-5, with 7 nucleotides matching TRBD1. This CDR3 is 11 amino acids long. Germline V gives CDR1 SEHNR, CDR2 FQNEAQ (reference sequence). V shed 5 bases and J 10 bases; nucleotides not matched to a gene: 4. The CDR3 DNA reads TGTGCCAGCAGCCTAGGGGGCGTCCAGTACTTC. This encodes CASSLGGVQYF.

This clonotype turned up a few times. CDR3 nucleotide sequence: TGTGCCAGCAGCCAACAAAGAGGGGGGCGCGGAGAAAAACTGTTTTTT. It translates to CASSQQRGGRGEKLFF. This rearrangement joins TRBV3-1 to TRBJ1-4; possible D gene TRBD1, 6 bases. The length of the CDR3 is 16 residues. V gave up 2 bases and J gave up 8 bases, with 18 bases separating them. The V gene's germline CDR1 is LGHDT and CDR2 YNNKEL (reference sequence).

The chain couples TRBV11-2 to TRBJ2-5; 8 bases fit TRBD1. The better agreement between TRBJ2-7 and the DNA end casts doubt on the J call. The CDR3 length is 15 residues. CDR1 and CDR2 (germline): SGHAT, FQNNGV. DNA for the CDR3: TGTGCCAGCAGCCAGGGGACAGGTTCTATCTACGAGCAGTACTTC. Translating it yields CASSQGTGSIYEQYF.

This clonotype was detected a few times. V usage is TRBV12-3 or TRBV12-4 and J usage is TRBJ2-2; possibly TRBD2 for D (6 bases). This CDR3 is built from 14 residues. The V end lost 4 bases, the J end lost 5 bases, and 11 bases lay between the germline ends. The CDR3, as DNA: TGTGCCAGCAGTTCGACACGGGAGACCGGGGAGCTGTTTTTT. Protein sequence: CASSSTRETGELFF.

The CDR3 here is CASSGVAGANVLTF. CDR3 sequence (DNA): TGTGCCAGCAGTGGGGTAGCTGGGGCCAACGTCCTGACTTTC. This chain links TRBV28 with TRBJ2-6, with no clear D. Germline V gene data show CDR1 as MDHEN and CDR2 as SYDVKM. Trimming shortened V by 5 bases and J by 2 bases, and 7 bases separated the two germline ends. The CDR3 sequence is 14 residues long.

This clonotype showed up just a few times. The chain couples TRBV5-1 to TRBJ1-2; D is ambiguous. Germline V gene data show CDR1 as SGHRS and CDR2 as YFSETQ. This CDR3 is built from 12 residues. V was trimmed by 4 bases and J by 7 bases, leaving 11 bases between them. The CDR3, as DNA: TGCGCCAGCAGCGGCATCAGGACTGGCTACACCTTC. It is translated as CASSGIRTGYTF. Combining the CDR3 with reference TRBV5-1 and TRBJ1-2 gives the whole variable domain KAGVTQTPRYLIKTRGQQVTLSCSPISGHRSVSWYQQTPGQGLQFLFEYFSETQRNKGNFPGRFSGRQFSNSRSEMNVSTLELGDSALYLCASSGIRTGYTFGSGTRLTVV.

V is TRBV4-3 and J is TRBJ1-3; 7 bases match TRBD1. V dropped 0 bases and J dropped 4; count of bases not matched to a gene: 0. Germline CDR1 and CDR2: LGHNA and YSLEER. The CDR3 spans 14 residues. The CDR3 bases are TGCGCCAGCAGCCAAGAGGGACAGGGAAACACCATATATTTT. This translates into CASSQEGQGNTIYF.

The chain employs TRBV24-1 and TRBJ1-2; no reliable D call. CDR3 length: 15 amino acids. Germline CDR1 is KGHDR and CDR2 is SFDVKD. V lost 3 bases and J lost 6, with 16 bases in between. In DNA form, the CDR3 reads TGTGCCACCAGTGATGTTGCGGGGAGTTATGATGGCTACACCTTC. Protein: CATSDVAGSYDGYTF.

This sequence joins TRBV7-3 and TRBJ2-1; possible D gene TRBD1, 5 bases. Between the trimmed V and J ends, which lost 3 bases and 7 bases, there was a span of 16 bases. The V gene's germline CDR1 is SGHTA and CDR2 FQGTGA. The CDR3 totals 15 residues. The CDR3: CASSLGLVKGNEQFF. CDR3 nucleotide sequence: TGTGCCAGCAGCTTGGGCCTAGTCAAGGGGAATGAGCAGTTCTTC.

V gene TRBV4-2 combines with J gene TRBJ2-1; D remains unclear. TRBJ2-7 explains the end of the DNA better; the J call may be wrong. This CDR3 has 14 amino acids. The V gene's germline CDR1 is LGHNA and CDR2 YNFKEQ. The CDR3 is CASSQVQNSYEQYF. The CDR3 DNA is TGTGCCAGCAGCCAAGTTCAGAACTCCTACGAGCAGTACTTC.

The chain combines TRBV12-3 or TRBV12-4 with TRBJ1-2; 9 nucleotides align to TRBD1. The junction had 4 bases not matched to a gene; V was cut back by 5 bases and J by 6 bases. The CDR3 length is 13 residues. The CDR3 is CASSRTGADGYTF. The CDR3, as DNA: TGTGCCAGCAGTCGGACAGGGGCGGATGGCTACACCTTC.

This clonotype has more than one count but fewer than ten. The rearrangement uses TRBV6-5 and TRBJ2-4, with TRBD2 identical over 7 bases. The germline V gene has CDR1 MNHEY and CDR2 SVGAGI. The CDR3 runs to 14 residues. V lost 0 bases to trimming and J lost 6 bases; unmatched junction nucleotides: 2. This CDR3 reads CASSYSTGGNIQYF. CDR3 sequence (DNA): TGTGCCAGCAGTTACTCGACGGGGGGAAACATTCAGTACTTC.

DNA for the CDR3: TGTGCCAGCAGTTACAACGACCGGACCCAGTACTTC. Translating it yields CASSYNDRTQYF. This sequence joins TRBV6-5 and TRBJ2-7; D not certain. Gene TRBJ2-5 matches the end of the DNA better, so the J call may be wrong. This CDR3 spans 12 amino acids. Germline V gene data show CDR1 as MNHEY and CDR2 as SVGAGI.

The chain has TRBV7-9 and TRBJ2-7; a possible D gene is TRBD2 (7 bases). The V end lost 5 bases, the J end lost 4 bases, and 15 bases lay between the germline ends. In germline, CDR1 is SEHNR, CDR2 FQNEAQ (reference sequence). This CDR3 comprises 14 residues. The CDR3 bases are TGTGCCAGCAGCCTAGGGGGGGCCGTTTACGAGCAGTACTTC. This encodes CASSLGGAVYEQYF.

This clonotype showed up just a few times. The J gene is TRBJ2-2, the V gene TRBV5-5, with TRBD2 as a possible D gene (7 bases). The CDR3 loop spans 20 amino acids. The ends were cut back, 4 bases at V and 7 bases at J, with 32 bases in the middle. Germline CDR1 reads SGHKS; CDR2 reads YYEKEE (reference sequence). The chain's CDR3 is CASSLGGLIWDGGRGGELFF. CDR3 nucleotide sequence: TGTGCCAGCAGCCTAGGGGGTCTGATTTGGGACGGCGGGAGAGGCGGGGAGCTGTTTTTT.

In its sample, this clonotype was seen a few times. J is TRBJ2-1 and V is TRBV6-5; 11 bases align to TRBD2. With V trimmed by 5 bases and J by 10 bases, 1 base remained unmatched. Germline V gene data show CDR1 as MNHEY and CDR2 as SVGAGI. This CDR3 spans 12 amino acids. The CDR3 here is CASSASGGEQFF. The CDR3 DNA reads as TGTGCCAGCAGTGCTAGCGGGGGGGAGCAGTTCTTC.

The chain joins TRBV20-1 to TRBJ2-3; 7 nucleotides align to TRBD1. The CDR3 loop spans 14 amino acids. Germline V CDR1 and CDR2: DFQATT, SNEGSKA (reference sequence). V lost 6 bases and J lost 2; bases outside the gene matches: 8. In DNA, the CDR3 is TGCAGTGCGAAGGACAGGACTCACACAGATACGCAGTATTTT. Amino acids: CSAKDRTHTDTQYF.

The chain couples TRBV20-1 to TRBJ1-5; the match to TRBD1 covers 9 bases. Germline CDR1 DFQATT, CDR2 SNEGSKA (reference sequence). The trim removed 6 bases at V and 5 bases at J, leaving 11 bases unmatched. The CDR3 is 15 residues long. The CDR3 DNA follows: TGCAGTGCCAGGGGAACAGGGGGCGGTTATCAGCCCCAGCATTTT. Encoded protein: CSARGTGGGYQPQHF.

Turning to this clonotype: Possible read error: a much larger clone is one base away. V is TRBV6-6 and J is TRBJ2-3; D not certain. V lost 6 bases, J lost 2 bases, and 6 bases lay in between. Germline V lookup: CDR1 MNHNY, CDR2 SVGAGI (reference sequence). This CDR3 is 12 amino acids long. CDR3 bases: TGTGCCAGCAGAGAGGACACAGATACGCAGTATTTT. As protein: CASREDTDTQYF.

In this sample, this clonotype turned up once. J is TRBJ1-4 and V is TRBV29-1; perhaps TRBD1 as D (5 bases). The CDR3 loop spans 14 amino acids. CDR1 SQVTM and CDR2 ANQGSEA come from the germline V gene. The CDR3 DNA is TGCAGTGACAATACGGGGGGAACTAATGAAAAACTGTTTTTT. It translates to CSDNTGGTNEKLFF.